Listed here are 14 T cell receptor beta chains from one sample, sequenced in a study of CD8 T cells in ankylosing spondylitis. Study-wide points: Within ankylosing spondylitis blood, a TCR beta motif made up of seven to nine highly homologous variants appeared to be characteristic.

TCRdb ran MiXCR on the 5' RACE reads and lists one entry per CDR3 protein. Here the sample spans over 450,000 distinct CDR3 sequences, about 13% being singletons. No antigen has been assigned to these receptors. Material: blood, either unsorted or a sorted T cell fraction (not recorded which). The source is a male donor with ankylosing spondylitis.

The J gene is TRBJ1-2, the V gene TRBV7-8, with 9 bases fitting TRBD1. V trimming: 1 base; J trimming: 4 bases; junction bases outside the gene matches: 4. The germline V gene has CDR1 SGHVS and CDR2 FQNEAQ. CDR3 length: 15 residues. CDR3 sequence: CASSLGDRVFYGYTF. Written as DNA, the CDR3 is TGTGCCAGCAGCTTAGGGGACAGGGTTTTCTATGGCTACACCTTC.

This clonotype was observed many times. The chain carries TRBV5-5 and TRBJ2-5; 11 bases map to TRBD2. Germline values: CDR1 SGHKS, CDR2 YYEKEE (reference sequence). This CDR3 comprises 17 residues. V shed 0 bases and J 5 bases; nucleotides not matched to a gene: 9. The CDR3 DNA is TGTGCCAGCAGCTTGGCACCTAGCGGGAGGACCGGGGAGACCCAGTACTTC. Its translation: CASSLAPSGRTGETQYF.

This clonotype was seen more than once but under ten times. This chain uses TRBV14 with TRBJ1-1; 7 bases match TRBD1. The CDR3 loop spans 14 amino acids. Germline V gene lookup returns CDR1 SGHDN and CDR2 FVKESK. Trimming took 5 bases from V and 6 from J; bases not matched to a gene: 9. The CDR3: CASSVGTVGAEAFF. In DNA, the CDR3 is TGTGCCAGCAGCGTAGGGACAGTAGGGGCTGAAGCTTTCTTT.

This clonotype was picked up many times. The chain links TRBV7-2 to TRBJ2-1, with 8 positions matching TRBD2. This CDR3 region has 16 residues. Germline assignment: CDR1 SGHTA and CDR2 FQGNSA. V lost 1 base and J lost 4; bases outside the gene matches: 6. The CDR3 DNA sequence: TGTGCCAGCAGCTTAGTGCCTAGCGGGTTTTACAATGAGCAGTTCTTC. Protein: CASSLVPSGFYNEQFF.

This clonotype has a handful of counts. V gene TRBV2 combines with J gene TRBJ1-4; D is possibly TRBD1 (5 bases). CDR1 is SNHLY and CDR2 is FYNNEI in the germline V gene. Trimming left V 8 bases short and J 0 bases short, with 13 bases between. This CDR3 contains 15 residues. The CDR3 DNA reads TGTGCCAGCCGAGAGAAGACAGCAACTAATGAAAAACTGTTTTTT. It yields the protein CASREKTATNEKLFF.

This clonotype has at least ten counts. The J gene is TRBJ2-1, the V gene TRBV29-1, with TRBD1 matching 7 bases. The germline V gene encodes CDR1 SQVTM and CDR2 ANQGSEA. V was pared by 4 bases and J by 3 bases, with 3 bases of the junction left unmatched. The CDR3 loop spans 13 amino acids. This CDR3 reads CSVGDSYYNEQFF. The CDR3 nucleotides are TGCAGCGTTGGGGACAGTTACTACAATGAGCAGTTCTTC.

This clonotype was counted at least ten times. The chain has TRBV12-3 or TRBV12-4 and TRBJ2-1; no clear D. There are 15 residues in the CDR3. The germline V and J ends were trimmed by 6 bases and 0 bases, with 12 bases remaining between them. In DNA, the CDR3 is TGTGCCAGCAGCCCCGACGGTAACTCCTACAATGAGCAGTTCTTC. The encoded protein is CASSPDGNSYNEQFF.

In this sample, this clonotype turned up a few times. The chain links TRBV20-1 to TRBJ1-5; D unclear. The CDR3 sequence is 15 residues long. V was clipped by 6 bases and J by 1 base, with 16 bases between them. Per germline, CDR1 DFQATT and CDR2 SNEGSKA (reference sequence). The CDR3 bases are TGCAGTGCCATAAGCGGGCTGAGGAGCAATCAGCCCCAGCATTTT. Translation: CSAISGLRSNQPQHF.

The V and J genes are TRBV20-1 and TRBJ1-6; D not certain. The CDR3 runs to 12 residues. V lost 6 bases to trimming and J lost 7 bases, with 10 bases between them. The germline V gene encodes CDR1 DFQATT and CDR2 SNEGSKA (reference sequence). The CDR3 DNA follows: TGCAGTGCCGGGCCCGGGAATTCACCCCTCCACTTT. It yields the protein CSAGPGNSPLHF.

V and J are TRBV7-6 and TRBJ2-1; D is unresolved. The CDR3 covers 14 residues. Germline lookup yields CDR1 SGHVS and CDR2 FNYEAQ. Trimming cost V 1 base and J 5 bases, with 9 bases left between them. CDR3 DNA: TGTGCCAGCAGCTTAGATCCGGGTAACAATGAGCAGTTCTTC. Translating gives CASSLDPGNNEQFF. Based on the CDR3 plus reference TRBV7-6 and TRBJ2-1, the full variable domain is GAGVSQSPRYKVTKRGQDVALRCDPISGHVSLYWYRQALGQGPEFLTYFNYEAQQDKSGLPNDRFSAERPEGSISTLTIQRTEQRDSAMYRCASSLDPGNNEQFFGPGTRLTVL.

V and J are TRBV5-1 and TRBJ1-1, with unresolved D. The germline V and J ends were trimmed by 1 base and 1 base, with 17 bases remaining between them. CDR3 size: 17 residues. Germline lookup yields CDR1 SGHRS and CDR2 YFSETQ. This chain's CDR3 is CASSLLDRIRGNTEAFF. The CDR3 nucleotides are TGCGCCAGCAGCTTGCTGGACCGCATCCGGGGGAACACTGAAGCTTTCTTT.

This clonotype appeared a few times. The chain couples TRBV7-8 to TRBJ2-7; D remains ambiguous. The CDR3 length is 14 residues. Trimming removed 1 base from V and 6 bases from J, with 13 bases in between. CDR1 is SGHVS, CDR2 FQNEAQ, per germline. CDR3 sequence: CASSLEFDLGEQYF. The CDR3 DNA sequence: TGTGCCAGCAGCTTAGAATTCGACCTCGGCGAGCAGTACTTC. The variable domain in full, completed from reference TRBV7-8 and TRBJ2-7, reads GAGVSQSPRYKVAKRGQDVALRCDPISGHVSLFWYQQALGQGPEFLTYFQNEAQLDKSGLPSDRFFAERPEGSVSTLKIQRTQQEDSAVYLCASSLEFDLGEQYFGPGTRLTVT.

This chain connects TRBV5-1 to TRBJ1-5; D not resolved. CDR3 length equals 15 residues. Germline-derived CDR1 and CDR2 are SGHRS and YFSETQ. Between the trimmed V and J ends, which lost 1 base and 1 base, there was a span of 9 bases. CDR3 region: CASSLSGESNQPQHF. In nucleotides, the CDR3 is TGCGCCAGCAGCTTGTCAGGTGAAAGCAATCAGCCCCAGCATTTT.

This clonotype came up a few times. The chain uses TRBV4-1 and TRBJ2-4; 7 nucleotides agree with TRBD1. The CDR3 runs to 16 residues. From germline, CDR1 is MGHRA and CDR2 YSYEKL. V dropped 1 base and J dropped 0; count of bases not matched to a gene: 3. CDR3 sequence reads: CASSQGTGLAKNIQYF. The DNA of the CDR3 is TGCGCCAGCAGCCAAGGGACAGGCCTAGCCAAAAACATTCAGTACTTC.